Below are 7 T cell receptor beta chains sequenced from a single sample in a study of T-cell memory formation after mild COVID-19. TCRdb independently ran MiXCR on the 5' RACE reads; one entry per CDR3 protein. The sample includes some 120,000 distinct CDR3 sequences, about 6.5% of them seen just once. Sequencing input: PBMCs or a T cell subset sorted from them (not recorded which). Source of these receptors: an adult woman who had mild COVID-19 (a few samples of this study predate the infection). Cell type and time point are not known.

This clonotype was detected only a few times. The gene calls are TRBV6-1 and TRBJ2-5; D is undetermined. The CDR3 runs to 14 residues. The germline CDR1 and CDR2 sequences are MNHNS and SASEGT. With 5 bases removed from V and 5 bases from J, the gap between germline ends came to 15 bases. DNA for the CDR3: TGTGCCAGCAGTAAACGACATGGAAGGGAGACCCAGTACTTC. This codes for CASSKRHGRETQYF.

The rearrangement joins TRBV30 to TRBJ2-4, with 13 nucleotides matching TRBD2. From germline, CDR1 is GTSNPN and CDR2 SVGIG (reference sequence). The junction had 9 bases not matched to a gene; V was cut back by 2 bases and J by 2 bases. The CDR3 has 18 amino acids. The CDR3 sequence is CAWSSGTSGTRTKNIQYF. The CDR3 DNA reads as TGTGCCTGGAGTAGCGGGACTAGCGGGACGAGGACCAAAAACATTCAGTACTTC.

This clonotype occurred many times. V gene TRBV7-9 combines with J gene TRBJ2-1; D unclear. The CDR3 has 18 amino acids. Germline CDR1 SEHNR, CDR2 FQNEAQ (reference sequence). V lost 2 bases and J lost 6, with 23 bases in between. The DNA for the CDR3 is TGTGCCAGCAGCTTATTTCTCCTCCGGACCCCCCGGCCCAATGAGCAGTTCTTC. Protein product: CASSLFLLRTPRPNEQFF. The full variable domain, its missing parts supplied by reference TRBV7-9 and TRBJ2-1, is DTGVSQNPRHKITKRGQNVTFRCDPISEHNRLYWYRQTLGQGPEFLTYFQNEAQLEKSRLLSDRFSAERPKGSFSTLEIQRTEQGDSAMYLCASSLFLLRTPRPNEQFFGPGTRLTVL.

This clonotype occurred many times. In DNA form, the CDR3 reads TGTGCCAGCAGATCTACAGGGATCTCTGGAAACACCATATATTTT. Amino acids: CASRSTGISGNTIYF. V gene TRBV7-6 combines with J gene TRBJ1-3, with a weak D call TRBD1 (6 bases). This CDR3 region has 15 residues. V was trimmed by 6 bases and J by 0 bases, leaving 12 bases between them. From germline, CDR1 is SGHVS and CDR2 FNYEAQ.

This clonotype appeared many times. This chain links TRBV7-2 with TRBJ2-1, with TRBD1 matching 7 bases. J was trimmed by 9 bases and V by 3 bases; bases with no gene match: 8. The germline V gene has CDR1 SGHTA and CDR2 FQGNSA. CDR3 length equals 14 residues. The CDR3 coding sequence is TGTGCCAGCAGCTTGGACAGGTACACCACTGAGCAGTTCTTC. This translates into CASSLDRYTTEQFF.

This clonotype has just a few counts. V and J are TRBV5-1 and TRBJ2-1; TRBD2 aligns across 9 bases. The CDR3 is 16 amino acids. Germline V gene data show CDR1 as SGHRS and CDR2 as YFSETQ. Germline trimming cut 4 bases from V and 9 bases from J; bases unmatched to any gene: 14. The CDR3 sequence: CASSPRLAGINLEQFF. CDR3 sequence (DNA): TGCGCCAGCAGCCCGAGGCTAGCGGGGATTAATCTTGAGCAGTTCTTC.

V and J are TRBV30 and TRBJ2-2; D may be TRBD2 (5 bases). Trimming took 2 bases from V and 4 from J, leaving 17 bases between them. Germline CDR1 GTSNPN, CDR2 SVGIG (reference sequence). This CDR3 is 16 amino acids long. CDR3 DNA: TGTGCCTGGAGTAGGCGGGTTGGGGTGGCCACCGGGGAGCTGTTTTTT. The encoded protein is CAWSRRVGVATGELFF. Complete variable domain (other parts from reference TRBV30 and TRBJ2-2): SQTIHQWPATLVQPVGSPLSLECTVEGTSNPNLYWYRQAAGRGLQLLFYSVGIGQISSEVPQNLSASRPQDRQFILSSKKLLLSDSGFYLCAWSRRVGVATGELFFGEGSRLTVL.